This T cell receptor beta chain is from a study of PD-1 blockade in classical Hodgkin lymphoma. Study details: Patients in the cohort were put on intravenous nivolumab, 3 mg/kg every 2 weeks.

The V and J ends lost 6 bases and 1 base, in that order; junction bases with no gene match: 21. CDR1 is MDHEN, CDR2 SYDVKM, per germline. This CDR3 is built from 19 residues. Relapse after autologous stem cell transplantation occurred in every patient, and brentuximab vedotin exposure varied. Patients' outcomes at their best amounted to complete response, partial response or progressive disease. The study, taken as a whole, reports: Lower baseline TCR diversity marked trial partial responders and progressors. Newly diagnosed patients were reported to start with lower TCR diversity than healthy donors.

About this clone itself: The target antigen is unknown.

Using immunoSEQ multiplex PCR, the repertoire was profiled, and TCRdb retains in-frame clones only, with some absent. The sample has about 98,000 clones, about four fifths seen once. The receptor was isolated from a human donor with classical Hodgkin lymphoma. V gene TRBV28 combines with J gene TRBJ2-7, with TRBD2 matching 7 bases. Sequences were derived from peripheral blood mononuclear cells (PBMCs), sampled before the second cycle of nivolumab. CDR3 amino acids: CASRGGGGEGPLGSYEQYF. The CDR3 DNA sequence: TGTGCCAGCAGGGGGGGTGGCGGGGAGGGTCCCCTGGGTTCCTACGAGCAGTACTTC.